These T cell receptor beta chains were read from a single sample in a study of chemoradiotherapy in HPV16-positive cancers. TCRdb's table, derived via immunoSEQ multiplex PCR, lists solely in-frame clones and lacks some. The repertoire consists of fewer than 30,000 clones, with about 90% occurring once and the leading ten covering roughly 21%. The source material was blood, sampled from a patient who underwent chemoradiotherapy. Receptors were obtained from a human donor with HPV-associated anogenital cancer. Each CDR3 is given with its conserved first and last residue. The D gene is left open where the match is weak.

D,V,J,DNA,CDR3
TRBD1,TRBV30,TRBJ2-1,TGTGCCTGGAGTGACGGGACAGGGGACAATGAGCAGTTCTTC,CAWSDGTGDNEQFF
TRBD1,TRBV28,TRBJ2-7,TGTGCCAGCAGTTTATCGGGACAGATCTCCTACGAGCAGTACTTC,CASSLSGQISYEQYF
NA,TRBV7-2,TRBJ2-5,TGTGCCAGCAGCCCCCGGGATAGCCGGCCCCAGTACTTC,CASSPRDSRPQYF
TRBD2,TRBV5-4,TRBJ2-7,TGTGCCAGCAGCGGTGGGACTACAGTGCAGTACTTC,CASSGGTTVQYF
NA,TRBV7-2,TRBJ1-1,TGTGCCAGCAGCTTAGCTTACGGAAGCACTGAAGCTTTCTTT,CASSLAYGSTEAFF
TRBD2,TRBV28,TRBJ2-2,TGTGCCAGCAGCGGGAGGAACGCGAACACCGGGGAGCTGTTTTTT,CASSGRNANTGELFF
NA,TRBV5-8,TRBJ1-2,TGTGCCAGCAGCTTGGCGCGGGGGGCGCAAAGCTATGGCTACACCTTC,CASSLARGAQSYGYTF
NA,TRBV7-2,TRBJ1-6,TGTGCCAGCAGCTCCGCGGGGGGACTCAATTCACCCCTCCACTTT,CASSSAGGLNSPLHF
NA,TRBV27,TRBJ1-4,TGTGCCAGCAGTTTAAGTTCTTGGGGCACAGGGAGGGAAAAACTGTTTTTT,CASSLSSWGTGREKLFF
NA,TRBV9,TRBJ1-1,TGTGCCAGCAGCGTAGATGAAAAGGGGATGAACACTGAAGCTTTCTTT,CASSVDEKGMNTEAFF
NA,TRBV4-1,TRBJ1-5,TGCGCCAGCAGCCAAGACGGTGGGGCAGCTTTAAGCAATCAGCCCCAGCATTTT,CASSQDGGAALSNQPQHF